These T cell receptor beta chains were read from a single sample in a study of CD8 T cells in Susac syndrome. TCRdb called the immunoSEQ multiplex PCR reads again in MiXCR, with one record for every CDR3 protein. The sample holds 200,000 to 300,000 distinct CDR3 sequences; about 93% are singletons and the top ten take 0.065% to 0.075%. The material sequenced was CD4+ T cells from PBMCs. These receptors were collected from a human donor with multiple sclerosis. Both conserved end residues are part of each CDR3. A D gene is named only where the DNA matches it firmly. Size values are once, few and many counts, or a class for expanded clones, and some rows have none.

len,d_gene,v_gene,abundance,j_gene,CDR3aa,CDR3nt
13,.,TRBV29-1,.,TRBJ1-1,CSVEWERDTEAFF,TGCAGCGTTGAATGGGAGCGAGACACTGAAGCTTTCTTT
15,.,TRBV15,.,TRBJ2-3,CATSVGQLPTDTQYF,TGTGCCACCAGCGTAGGGCAACTGCCCACAGATACGCAGTATTTT
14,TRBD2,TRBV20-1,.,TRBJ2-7,CSATRGGPAYEQYF,TGCAGTGCCACCCGCGGGGGGCCCGCCTACGAGCAGTACTTC
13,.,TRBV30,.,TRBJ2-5,CARSRPIKETQYF,TGTGCCCGCTCGCGGCCTATTAAAGAGACCCAGTACTTC
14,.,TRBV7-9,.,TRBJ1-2,CASSLAGTTRSYTF,TGTGCCAGCAGCTTAGCCGGGACAACCCGGAGCTACACCTTC
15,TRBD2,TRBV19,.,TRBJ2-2,CASTTLATNTGELFF,TGTGCCAGTACCACACTAGCGACGAACACCGGGGAGCTGTTTTTT
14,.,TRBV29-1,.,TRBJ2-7,CSVVGERDPYEQYF,TGCAGCGTTGTAGGCGAACGGGACCCCTACGAGCAGTACTTC
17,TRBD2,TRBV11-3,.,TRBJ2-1,CASSSRTSGVSYNEQFF,TGTGCCAGCAGCTCCAGGACTAGCGGGGTCTCCTACAATGAGCAGTTCTTC
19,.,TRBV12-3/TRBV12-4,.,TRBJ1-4,CASSLKPFGTLATNEKLFF,TGTGCCAGCAGTTTAAAACCGTTCGGGACCCTCGCAACTAATGAAAAACTGTTTTTT
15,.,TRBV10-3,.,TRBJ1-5,CAISESVNSNQPQHF,TGTGCCATCAGTGAGTCGGTCAATAGCAATCAGCCCCAGCATTTT
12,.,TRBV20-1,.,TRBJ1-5,CSAGGLNQPQHF,TGCAGTGCGGGGGGCCTAAATCAGCCCCAGCATTTT
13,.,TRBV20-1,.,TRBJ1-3,CSANQGYGNTIYF,TGCAGTGCTAACCAGGGATATGGAAACACCATATATTTT
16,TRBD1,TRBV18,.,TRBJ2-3,CASSPLGTGSMDTQYF,TGTGCCAGCTCACCGCTAGGGACAGGGTCTATGGATACGCAGTATTTT
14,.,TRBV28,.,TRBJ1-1,CASSLPRQNTEAFF,TGTGCCAGCAGTTTACCCCGACAGAACACTGAAGCTTTCTTT
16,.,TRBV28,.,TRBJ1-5,CASRGRGTYSNQPQHF,TGTGCCAGCAGAGGCAGGGGAACCTATAGCAATCAGCCCCAGCATTTT
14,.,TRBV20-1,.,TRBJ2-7,CSALTGTSSYEQYF,TGCAGTGCGTTAACCGGGACCAGCTCCTACGAGCAGTACTTC
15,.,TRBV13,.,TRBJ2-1,CASSLEGRGNNEQFF,TGTGCCAGCAGCTTAGAGGGCAGGGGAAACAATGAGCAGTTCTTC
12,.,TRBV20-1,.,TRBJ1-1,CSAKDTLTEAFF,TGCAGTGCTAAGGACACGTTGACTGAAGCTTTCTTT
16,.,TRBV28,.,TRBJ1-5,CASSLPTIFGNQPQHF,TGTGCCAGCAGTCTCCCGACAATTTTTGGCAATCAGCCCCAGCATTTT
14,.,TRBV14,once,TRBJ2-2,CASSQDPARGELFF,TGTGCCAGCAGCCAAGATCCAGCGCGGGGGGAGCTGTTTTTT
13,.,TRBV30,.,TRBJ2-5,CAWSVSGQVTQYF,TGTGCCTGGAGTGTATCTGGACAAGTAACCCAGTACTTC
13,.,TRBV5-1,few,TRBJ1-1,CASSLAGNTEAFF,TGTGCCAGCAGTTTAGCTGGTAACACTGAAGCTTTCTTT
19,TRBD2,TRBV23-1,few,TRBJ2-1,CASNRTPTSGRTSYNEQFF,TGCGCCAGCAACCGGACACCTACTAGCGGGAGAACCTCCTACAATGAGCAGTTCTTC
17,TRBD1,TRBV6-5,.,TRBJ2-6,CASSFNRGTGGANVLTF,TGTGCCAGCAGTTTCAACAGGGGCACGGGGGGGGCCAACGTCCTGACTTTC
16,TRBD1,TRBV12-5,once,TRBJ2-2,CASGPGTGGNTGELFF,TGTGCTAGTGGCCCCGGGACAGGGGGAAACACCGGGGAGCTGTTTTTT
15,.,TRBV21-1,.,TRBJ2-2,CASSKARPNTGELFF,TGTGCCAGCAGCAAAGCGCGGCCGAACACCGGGGAGCTGTTTTTT
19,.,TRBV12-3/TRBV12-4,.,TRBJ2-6,CASSSVWARSVSGANVLTF,TGTGCCAGCAGTAGCGTCTGGGCCCGCTCTGTCTCTGGGGCCAACGTCCTGACTTTC
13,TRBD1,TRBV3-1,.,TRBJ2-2,CASGRGQAGELFF,TGTGCCAGCGGTAGGGGGCAGGCCGGGGAGCTGTTTTTT
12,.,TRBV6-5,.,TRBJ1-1,CASSWGIGEAFF,TGTGCCAGCAGTTGGGGGATAGGGGAAGCTTTCTTT
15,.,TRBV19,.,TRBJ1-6,CASSAGSFYNSPLHF,TGTGCCAGTAGTGCGGGGAGCTTTTATAATTCACCCCTCCACTTT
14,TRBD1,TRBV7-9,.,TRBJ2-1,CASSPGTGNNEQFF,TGTGCCAGCAGCCCCGGGACAGGGAACAATGAGCAGTTCTTC
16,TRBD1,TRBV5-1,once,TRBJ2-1,CASSLAPGQGANEQSF,TGCGCCAGCAGCTTGGCCCCCGGACAGGGGGCCAATGAGCAGTCCTTC
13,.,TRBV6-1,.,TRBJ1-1,CASRTVGNTEAFF,TGTGCCAGCAGGACGGTGGGGAACACTGAAGCTTTCTTT
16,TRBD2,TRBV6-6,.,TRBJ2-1,CASSYRASGSDNEQFF,TGTGCCAGCAGTTACCGGGCTAGCGGGAGCGACAATGAGCAGTTCTTC
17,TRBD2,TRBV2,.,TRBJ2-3,CASSTSGKGPSTDTQYF,TGTGCCAGCAGTACTAGCGGAAAGGGCCCTAGCACAGATACGCAGTATTTT
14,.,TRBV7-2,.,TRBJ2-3,CASSFVGLADTQYF,TGTGCCAGCAGCTTCGTCGGGTTGGCAGATACGCAGTATTTT
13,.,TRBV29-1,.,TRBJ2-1,CSVGRVAYNEQFF,TGCAGCGTTGGGAGGGTGGCCTACAATGAGCAGTTCTTC
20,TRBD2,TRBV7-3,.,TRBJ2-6,CASSLIPSAGGRSGANVLTF,TGTGCCAGCAGCTTAATCCCCTCAGCGGGGGGGCGCTCTGGGGCCAACGTCCTGACTTTC
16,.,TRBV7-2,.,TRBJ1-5,CASSPTRGHSNQPQHF,TGTGCCAGCAGCCCTACCAGGGGTCATAGCAATCAGCCCCAGCATTTT
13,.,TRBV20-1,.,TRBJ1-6,CSARHRFNSPLHF,TGCAGTGCTAGGCATCGGTTTAATTCACCCCTCCACTTT
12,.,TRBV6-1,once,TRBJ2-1,CASSELQGTQFF,TGTGCCAGCAGTGAACTTCAGGGAACCCAGTTCTTC
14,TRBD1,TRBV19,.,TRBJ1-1,CASKGTGLFAEAFF,TGTGCCAGTAAAGGGACAGGGTTATTCGCTGAAGCTTTCTTT
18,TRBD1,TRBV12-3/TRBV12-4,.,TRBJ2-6,CASSLGTGEGSGANVLTF,TGTGCCAGCAGTCTCGGGACAGGGGAGGGCTCTGGGGCCAACGTCCTGACTTTC
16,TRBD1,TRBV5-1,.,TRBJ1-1,CASSLVVQGTNTEAFF,TGCGCCAGCAGCTTGGTCGTACAGGGGACCAACACTGAAGCTTTCTTT
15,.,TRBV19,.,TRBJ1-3,CASSTAADSGNTIYF,TGTGCCAGTAGTACCGCGGCGGACTCTGGAAACACCATATATTTT
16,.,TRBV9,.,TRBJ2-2,CASSVEPTDYTGELFF,TGTGCCAGCAGCGTAGAGCCGACGGATTACACCGGGGAGCTGTTTTTT
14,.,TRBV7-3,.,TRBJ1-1,CASSFGTKDTEAFF,TGTGCCAGCAGCTTCGGGACAAAAGATACTGAAGCTTTCTTT
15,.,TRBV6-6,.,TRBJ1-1,CASSYAGSSGTEAFF,TGTGCCAGCAGTTACGCAGGGAGTTCAGGCACTGAAGCTTTCTTT
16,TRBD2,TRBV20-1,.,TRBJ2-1,CSVSSGRAAGNNEQFF,TGCAGTGTTTCTAGCGGGAGGGCCGCTGGGAACAATGAGCAGTTCTTC
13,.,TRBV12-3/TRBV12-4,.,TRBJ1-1,CASSFVEDTEAFF,TGTGCCAGCAGTTTCGTCGAGGACACTGAAGCTTTCTTT
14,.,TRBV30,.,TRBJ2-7,CAWSLTALLGEQYF,TGTGCCTGGAGTTTAACAGCTCTCCTAGGGGAGCAGTACTTC